Following are 12 T cell receptor beta chains from one sample sequenced in a study of T cell repertoires in aging, cancer and after chemotherapy. Rearranged V-D-J TRB sequences were amplified with a mixed TRB-A/B primer pool. TCRdb re-called the multiplex PCR reads through MiXCR, storing one row per CDR3 protein. Of 2,000 or so distinct CDR3 sequences in the sample, 28% are singletons; the top ten hold around 8.5%. Amplification of TCR beta used genomic DNA extracted from peripheral blood. The sample consisted of blood. The receptors originated from a human donor with a solid tumor.

This clonotype has more than one count but fewer than ten. This chain connects TRBV7-2 to TRBJ1-1, with D uncertain. There are 14 residues in the CDR3. The germline V gene has CDR1 SGHTA and CDR2 FQGNSA. Trimming took 1 base from V and 5 from J, leaving 11 bases between them. The CDR3 here is CASSLGPDGTEAFF. CDR3 nucleotide sequence: TGTGCCAGCAGCTTAGGACCAGACGGGACTGAAGCTTTCTTT. The whole variable domain, filled in from reference TRBV7-2 and TRBJ1-1, reads GAGVSQSPSNKVTEKGKDVELRCDPISGHTALYWYRQSLGQGLEFLIYFQGNSAPDKSGLPSDRFSAERTGGSVSTLTIQRTQQEDSAVYLCASSLGPDGTEAFFGQGTRLTVV.

This clonotype ranks as large (0.1 to 1%). The rearrangement joins TRBV5-6 to TRBJ2-1, with 13 positions matching TRBD2. V lost 4 bases to trimming and J lost 8 bases; unmatched junction nucleotides: 6. The CDR3 extends over 15 amino acids. CDR1 is SGHDT, CDR2 YYEEEE, per germline. The CDR3 nucleotides read TGTGCCAGCAGCAGACTAGCGGGGGGTGGTTATGAGCAGTTCTTC. Its translation: CASSRLAGGGYEQFF.

About this clonotype itself: The junction and the germline gene differ at one end; a read error may be behind it. CDR3 residues: CSARGGGLAGGPTDTQYF. In nucleotides, the CDR3 is TGCAGTGCAAGAGGGGGCGGTCTAGCGGGAGGTCCCACAGATACGCAGTATTTT. The V and J genes are TRBV20-1 and TRBJ2-3; 11 nucleotides line up with TRBD2. The CDR3 covers 18 residues. The germline gives CDR1 DFQATT, CDR2 SNEGSKA (reference sequence).

This clonotype ranks as medium-sized. The chain joins TRBV5-6 to TRBJ2-3, with TRBD2 matching over 10 bases. V dropped 1 base and J dropped 5; count of bases not matched to a gene: 7. Per the germline V gene, CDR1 is SGHDT and CDR2 is YYEEEE. This CDR3 has 16 amino acids. The CDR3 region is CASSLRGAGGQDTQYF. The CDR3 bases are TGTGCCAGCAGCTTGCGGGGAGCGGGGGGGCAAGATACGCAGTATTTT.

The sample holds a few counts of this clonotype. The chain is built from TRBV6-2 or TRBV6-3 and TRBJ2-2, with no clear D. Germline V gives CDR1 MNHEY, CDR2 SVGEGT. V was clipped by 2 bases and J by 5 bases, with 9 bases between them. This CDR3 has 14 amino acids. As DNA, the CDR3 is TGTGCCAGCAGTTACCCCGAGGAAACCGGGGAGCTGTTTTTT. Protein sequence: CASSYPEETGELFF.

This clonotype has just a few counts. This chain connects TRBV20-1 to TRBJ2-5, with unresolved D. Trimming took 3 bases from V and 1 from J, leaving 12 bases between them. The germline V gene has CDR1 DFQATT and CDR2 SNEGSKA (reference sequence). The CDR3 is 14 residues long. This CDR3 reads CSARSPASQETQYF. In nucleotides, the CDR3 is TGCAGTGCTAGGTCCCCAGCCTCCCAAGAGACCCAGTACTTC.

This clonotype ranks as medium-sized. CDR3 sequence: CASSRDYDTEAFF. Written as DNA, the CDR3 is TGTGCCAGCAGCCGGGACTATGACACTGAAGCTTTCTTT. The V and J genes are TRBV5-4 and TRBJ1-1; maybe TRBD1 (5 bases). This CDR3 has 13 residues. The V gene's germline CDR1 is SGHNT and CDR2 YYREEE (reference sequence). With 4 bases removed from V and 3 bases from J, the gap between germline ends came to 10 bases.

By share, this clonotype counts as medium-sized. The J gene is TRBJ1-1, the V gene TRBV30, with 8 positions matching TRBD1. CDR1 GTSNPN and CDR2 SVGIG come from the germline V gene (reference sequence). The CDR3 totals 14 residues. V lost 3 bases to trimming and J lost 4 bases; unmatched junction nucleotides: 7. CDR3 sequence: CAWSRGRFGTEAFF. CDR3 coding DNA: TGTGCCTGGAGCAGGGGGCGGTTCGGCACTGAAGCTTTCTTT.

This clonotype is labeled large. This chain connects TRBV15 to TRBJ2-3, with D unresolved. This CDR3 comprises 16 residues. Looked up from germline, CDR1 is LNHNV and CDR2 is YYDKDF (reference sequence). V was shortened by 0 bases and J by 2 bases, with 12 bases between the two germline ends. The CDR3 loop reads CATSRDPGPLTDTQYF. CDR3 nucleotide sequence: TGTGCCACCAGCAGAGATCCCGGCCCCCTCACAGATACGCAGTATTTT.

This clonotype is categorized as large. The chain employs TRBV30 and TRBJ2-2; D gene ambiguous. Germline lookup yields CDR1 GTSNPN and CDR2 SVGIG (reference sequence). Trimming shortened V by 0 bases and J by 2 bases, and 7 bases separated the two germline ends. The CDR3 covers 14 residues. CDR3 in DNA: TGTGCCTGGAGTGTTGCCAGAAACACCGGGGAGCTGTTTTTT. It encodes CAWSVARNTGELFF.

Regarding this clonotype: A junction boundary mismatches the germline segment, possibly from a read error. V and J are TRBV11-1 and TRBJ2-7; D call uncertain. CDR1 is SGHAT and CDR2 is FQDESV in the germline V gene (reference sequence). This CDR3 region has 12 residues. The CDR3 nucleotides are TGTGCCAGCAGCTCAAGCTCCTACGGGCAGTACTTC. Translation gives CASSSSSYGQYF.

As concerns this clonotype: The junction shows a germline mismatch at one end, possibly a read error. The chain is built from TRBV6-4 and TRBJ2-1, with TRBD2 identical over 13 bases. Looked up from germline, CDR1 is MRHNA and CDR2 is SNTAGT. The CDR3 covers 15 residues. The CDR3 loop reads CASSETSGGANKQFF. In DNA form, the CDR3 reads TGTGCCAGCAGTGAAACTAGCGGGGGGGCCAATAAGCAGTTCTTC.